This TCR beta chain comes out of a study of T cells in localized non-small cell lung cancer. Findings of the study overall: Uninvolved adjacent lung had more T cell clonality than any other tissue, topping tumor. Among the top 100 tumor clones, a median around 62 appeared in adjacent lung.

Notes on this clone: The antigen remains undetermined.

The repertoire was sequenced with immunoSEQ multiplex PCR; TCRdb's copy has only in-frame clones and lacks some. The repertoire consists of about 29,000 clones, with 87% occurring once and the leading ten covering about 7%. Trimming took 2 bases from V and 2 from J, leaving 7 bases between them. Looked up from germline, CDR1 is GTSNPN and CDR2 is SVGIG (reference sequence). The CDR3 runs 13 residues. This TCR derives from a male donor at least 60 years old with stage I lung adenocarcinoma. The specimen was peripheral blood, collected before any cancer treatment. The genes are TRBV30 and TRBJ2-4, with D possibly being TRBD2 (5 bases). CDR3 DNA: TGTGCCTGGAGTTCGGGATCCAAAAACATTCAGTACTTC. Translated, it gives CAWSSGSKNIQYF.